This TCR beta chain is drawn from a study of cytomegalovirus exposure and HLA in healthy donors. With 0 bases removed from V and 8 bases from J, the gap between germline ends came to 17 bases. The germline V gene has CDR1 SGHRS and CDR2 YFSETQ. CDR3 size: 15 residues. As for this clone: As yet, its antigen is unknown.

PCR employed 60 Vbeta and 13 Jbeta primers. Libraries were prepared by immunoSEQ multiplex PCR; TCRdb keeps only in-frame clonotypes and omits some of them. Among approximately 300,000 clones, 80% were seen once, and the ten largest hold roughly 0.31%. Study conclusions and caveats: Altogether, 160 or so TCR beta chains were recorded as cytomegalovirus-associated. TCR beta chain V- and J-gene trimming was linked, in a later analysis, to a missense variant in DCLRE1C. Researchers had no immune exposure information except CMV serostatus available.

The sample consisted of PBMCs. This sequence joins TRBV5-1 and TRBJ1-1, with D unresolved. This receptor was taken from a girl aged 2 to 10 in good health and CMV-seronegative. CDR3 nucleotide sequence: TGCGCCAGCAGCTTGGCGGGGATAGGCCGTCCCGAAGCTTTCTTT. Its translation: CASSLAGIGRPEAFF.